The rows below give T cell receptor beta chains drawn from one sample of a study of beta chain features in type 1 diabetes. Measured with immunoSEQ multiplex PCR; TCRdb has only the in-frame clones, and not every one. Of 500,000 to 850,000 clones listed, over 11% were seen once; the top ten hold 0.03% to 0.04%. The sequenced material came from naive CD4+ T cells from blood. All receptors derive from a man aged 18 to 29 with type 1 diabetes. Both conserved end residues are part of each CDR3. The D gene is left open where the match is weak. Clone size appears in some rows only: once, few, many, or a class for an expanded clone.

>NA|TRBV5-6|TRBJ1-4|few
CASSPPRHPTASNEKLFF
TGTGCCAGCAGCCCGCCCCGACATCCAACGGCGTCTAATGAAAAACTGTTTTTT
>NA|TRBV11-2|TRBJ2-3|NA
CASSLSRSTDTQYF
TGTGCCAGCAGCTTAAGCAGGAGCACAGATACGCAGTATTTT
>NA|TRBV23-1|TRBJ1-1|NA
CASRRRNTEAFF
TGCGCCAGCAGGAGGCGGAACACTGAAGCTTTCTTT
>NA|TRBV5-1|TRBJ2-6|NA
CASSPGNGANVLTF
TGCGCCAGCAGCCCAGGGAACGGGGCCAACGTCCTGACTTTC
>TRBD2|TRBV4-2|TRBJ2-5|NA
CASSQGYQPRGGVETQYF
TGTGCCAGCAGCCAAGGTTATCAACCGCGGGGGGGCGTAGAGACCCAGTACTTC
>NA|TRBV2|TRBJ2-3|NA
CASSERLDDTQYF
TGTGCCAGCAGTGAACGGCTAGACGATACGCAGTATTTT
>NA|TRBV7-7|TRBJ2-1|NA
CASSLAAWGAGDEQFF
TGTGCTAGCAGCTTAGCGGCTTGGGGGGCTGGGGATGAGCAGTTCTTC
>NA|TRBV5-4|TRBJ2-1|NA
CASSLESGALNEQFF
TGTGCCAGCAGCTTGGAGAGTGGGGCCCTCAATGAGCAGTTCTTC
>TRBD2|TRBV29-1|TRBJ2-3|NA
CSGSGLATDTQYF
TGCAGCGGGTCAGGACTAGCCACAGATACGCAGTATTTT
>NA|TRBV5-4|TRBJ1-4|NA
CASGLFNEKLFF
TGTGCCAGCGGGCTGTTTAATGAAAAACTGTTTTTT
>NA|TRBV28|TRBJ1-4|NA
CASLQTGGKLFF
TGTGCCAGCCTGCAAACCGGTGGAAAACTGTTTTTT
>NA|TRBV7-3|TRBJ2-6|NA
CASSPDTTGANVLTF
TGTGCCAGCAGCCCGGACACTACCGGGGCCAACGTCCTGACTTTC
>NA|TRBV6-5|TRBJ1-2|NA
CASSYGEDRGYTF
TGTGCCAGCAGTTACGGGGAGGATAGAGGCTACACCTTC
>TRBD1|TRBV29-1|TRBJ1-4|few
CSAPGQGDTNEKLFF
TGCAGCGCCCCGGGACAGGGGGATACTAATGAAAAACTGTTTTTT